These 18 T cell receptor beta chains came from one sample sequenced in a study of CD8 T cells in Susac syndrome. RNA, at about 0.5 to 1 ug, was reverse transcribed with random hexamers. TCRdb recomputed calls from the immunoSEQ multiplex PCR reads with MiXCR, one row per CDR3 protein. The table has 50,000 or so distinct CDR3 sequences, 93% seen once; the top ten hold roughly 0.5%. The sample comprised CD8+ T cells from PBMCs. These receptors all stem from a human donor with multiple sclerosis.

V gene TRBV20-1 combines with J gene TRBJ2-1; 7 bases map to TRBD2. The J segment lost 0 bases and the V segment lost 4 bases, leaving 6 bases of the junction unmatched. Germline V gene data show CDR1 as DFQATT and CDR2 as SNEGSKA (reference sequence). The CDR3 spans 15 residues. CDR3 amino acids: CSATWGGSSYNEQFF. CDR3 DNA: TGCAGTGCTACCTGGGGGGGGTCCTCCTACAATGAGCAGTTCTTC.

The chain uses TRBV9 and TRBJ1-2; TRBD1 matches 8 bases. Germline values: CDR1 SGDLS, CDR2 YYNGEE. Trimming removed 4 bases from V and 2 bases from J; junction bases left unmatched: 4. The length of the CDR3 is 14 residues. The CDR3 is CASSPWTGNYGYTF. DNA of the CDR3: TGTGCCAGCAGCCCCTGGACAGGGAACTATGGCTACACCTTC.

This chain links TRBV27 with TRBJ2-7; D is perhaps TRBD2 (6 bases). The V gene's germline CDR1 is MNHEY and CDR2 SMNVEV (reference sequence). Trimming took off 6 bases at V and 5 bases at J, with 20 bases between the two ends. This CDR3 contains 15 residues. The CDR3 spells CASSLVRDLYHEQYF. CDR3 DNA sequence: TGTGCCAGCAGCTTGGTCCGGGACTTATACCACGAGCAGTACTTC.

The gene calls are TRBV27 and TRBJ2-1; the D gene is possibly TRBD1 (6 bases). CDR1 and CDR2 from the germline V gene are MNHEY and SMNVEV (reference sequence). The V and J ends lost 4 bases and 5 bases respectively, with 9 bases between them. The CDR3 is 13 amino acids. As DNA, the CDR3 is TGTGCCAGCAGTTGGGGGCGAGACAATGAGCAGTTCTTC. This codes for CASSWGRDNEQFF.

The rearrangement links TRBV6-2 or TRBV6-3 to TRBJ2-7, with unresolved D. Germline CDR1 and CDR2: MNHEY and SVGEGT. The CDR3 consists of 12 residues. V lost 6 bases, J lost 3 bases, and 9 bases lay in between. Here the CDR3 reads CASRQDYYEQYF. The DNA for the CDR3 is TGTGCCAGCAGGCAGGATTACTACGAGCAGTACTTC.

The V call is TRBV9, the J call TRBJ2-2, with a weak D call TRBD1 (6 bases). The CDR3 runs 17 residues. Per the germline V gene, CDR1 is SGDLS and CDR2 is YYNGEE. V was shortened by 0 bases and J by 0 bases, with 12 bases between the two germline ends. CDR3 sequence: CASSVARTAANTGELFF. The CDR3 DNA is TGTGCCAGCAGCGTAGCTAGGACAGCAGCGAACACCGGGGAGCTGTTTTTT.

The V call is TRBV12-3 or TRBV12-4, the J call TRBJ2-1; D uncertain. The CDR3 is 13 residues long. V dropped 2 bases and J dropped 9 bases, with 11 bases sitting between them. The CDR3 reads CASSLQGFGEQFF. Here the CDR3 DNA reads TGTGCCAGCAGTTTACAAGGATTTGGTGAGCAGTTCTTC.

V gene TRBV4-3 combines with J gene TRBJ2-1; D gene uncertain. Germline V gene data show CDR1 as LGHNA and CDR2 as YSLEER. V shed 0 bases and J shed 0 bases, with 12 bases lying between them. The CDR3 is 17 amino acids. This CDR3 reads CASSQDLTKSSYNEQFF. CDR3 nucleotide sequence: TGCGCCAGCAGCCAAGATCTCACAAAGAGCTCCTACAATGAGCAGTTCTTC.

The rearrangement joins TRBV9 to TRBJ2-3, with TRBD2 matching over 9 bases. Germline CDR1 SGDLS, CDR2 YYNGEE. V lost 0 bases to trimming and J lost 1 base; unmatched junction nucleotides: 6. The CDR3 is 17 amino acids. The CDR3 bases are TGTGCCAGCAGCGTAGCTCATGCGGGGGGGGGCACAGATACGCAGTATTTT. Translating it yields CASSVAHAGGGTDTQYF. Full variable domain (missing parts from reference TRBV9 and TRBJ2-3): DSGVTQTPKHLITATGQRVTLRCSPRSGDLSVYWYQQSLDQGLQFLIQYYNGEERAKGNILERFSAQQFPDLHSELNLSSLELGDSALYFCASSVAHAGGGTDTQYFGPGTRLTVL.

The genes are TRBV4-2 and TRBJ2-2; D perhaps matches TRBD1 (5 bases). V was cut by 4 bases and J by 3 bases, with 6 bases left in between. This CDR3 has 13 residues. Germline lookup yields CDR1 LGHNA and CDR2 YNFKEQ. This chain's CDR3 is CASSLGDTGELFF. The CDR3, as DNA: TGTGCCAGCAGCCTAGGGGACACCGGGGAGCTGTTTTTT.

DNA for the CDR3: TGCAGTGCTAGGCCCATGGGTCTCTATGGCTACACCTTC. As protein: CSARPMGLYGYTF. The chain carries TRBV20-1 and TRBJ1-2; D remains unclear. Germline lookup yields CDR1 DFQATT and CDR2 SNEGSKA (reference sequence). Trimming pared 3 bases from V and 4 bases from J, leaving 12 bases between. The CDR3 runs to 13 residues.

This chain connects TRBV15 to TRBJ2-5, with TRBD1 as a possible D gene (5 bases). This CDR3 spans 15 amino acids. Trimming left V 1 base short and J 4 bases short, with 13 bases between. Germline CDR1 reads LNHNV; CDR2 reads YYDKDF (reference sequence). The CDR3 DNA reads TGTGCCACCAGCAGAGCTGACAGACTGGGAGAGACCCAGTACTTC. Translated: CATSRADRLGETQYF.

CDR3 sequence reads: CASSLVPGGGTEAFF. The CDR3 nucleotides are TGTGCCAGCAGTTTAGTTCCGGGAGGGGGAACTGAAGCTTTCTTT. The chain carries TRBV12-3 or TRBV12-4 and TRBJ1-1; maybe TRBD1 (6 bases). CDR3 length: 15 amino acids. Trimming stripped 1 base from V and 5 bases from J, with 14 bases between.

The chain carries TRBV29-1 and TRBJ1-1; tentative D call: TRBD1 (5 bases). Deletions cut 0 bases from V and 5 bases from J, with 13 bases between. Germline values: CDR1 SQVTM, CDR2 ANQGSEA. The CDR3 has 14 amino acids. In DNA form, the CDR3 reads TGCAGCGTTGAAGATCTAGGGGCGGGGACTGAAGCTTTCTTT. Encoded protein: CSVEDLGAGTEAFF.

This chain uses TRBV18 with TRBJ2-7; 7 bases align to TRBD2. The germline V gene encodes CDR1 KGHSH and CDR2 LQKENI. Trimming at V came to 3 bases and at J to 2 bases, leaving 13 bases not matched to a gene. There are 17 residues in the CDR3. The CDR3, as DNA: TGTGCCAGCTCACCTGACGGGAGGACGGACAACACCTACGAGCAGTACTTC. Translated, it gives CASSPDGRTDNTYEQYF.

This chain connects TRBV6-5 to TRBJ1-2; no clear D gene. CDR1 MNHEY and CDR2 SVGAGI come from the germline V gene. The CDR3 is 13 residues long. Trimming removed 3 bases at V and 4 bases at J, with 9 bases between. The CDR3 reads CASSYKPIYGYTF. The CDR3, as DNA: TGTGCCAGCAGTTATAAGCCTATCTATGGCTACACCTTC.

This clonotype has a single count. The chain is built from TRBV4-1 and TRBJ2-7; D possibly corresponds to TRBD2 (6 bases). This CDR3 comprises 13 residues. Germline CDR1 MGHRA, CDR2 YSYEKL. Trimming removed 6 bases from V and 1 base from J, with 10 bases in between. The CDR3 protein is CASSPGLSYEQYF. The CDR3 nucleotides read TGCGCCAGCAGTCCGGGACTTTCCTACGAGCAGTACTTC.

The chain couples TRBV29-1 to TRBJ2-2; D remains ambiguous. This CDR3 is built from 14 residues. V was pared by 5 bases and J by 2 bases, with 12 bases between. Germline CDR1 SQVTM, CDR2 ANQGSEA. CDR3 residues: CSVPDPKNTGELFF. CDR3 DNA: TGCAGCGTTCCGGACCCCAAAAACACCGGGGAGCTGTTTTTT.